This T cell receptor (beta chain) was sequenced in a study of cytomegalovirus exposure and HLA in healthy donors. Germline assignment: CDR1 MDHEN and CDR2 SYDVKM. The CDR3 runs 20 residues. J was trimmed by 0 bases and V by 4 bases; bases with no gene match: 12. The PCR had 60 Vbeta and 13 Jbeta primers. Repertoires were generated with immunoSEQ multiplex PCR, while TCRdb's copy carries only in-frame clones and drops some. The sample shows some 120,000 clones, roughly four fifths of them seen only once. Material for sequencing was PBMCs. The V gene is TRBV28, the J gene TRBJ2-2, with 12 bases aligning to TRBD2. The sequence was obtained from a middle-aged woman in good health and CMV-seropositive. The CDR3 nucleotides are TGTGCCAGCAGTTCACTGGGGACTAGCGGGTCCTCTCCGAACACCGGGGAGCTGTTTTTT. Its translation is CASSSLGTSGSSPNTGELFF.